Here is one T cell receptor (beta chain) with its context. Its antigen is not known. The data derive from a study of CD8+CD57+ T cells in acquired aplastic anemia. Study observations and caveats: In common between the patients and the controls were approximately 30 CD8+ CDR3 sequences. Patients and controls were not found to differ significantly in CD8+ Simpson's diversity.

The CDR3 contains 13 residues. CDR1 and CDR2 (germline): SGHTA, FQGTGA. With 1 base removed from V and 5 bases from J, the gap between germline ends came to 8 bases. Patients picked for sequencing had shown CD8+CD57+ cell expansion detected by flow cytometry. Genomic DNA provided the template from which TCR beta VDJ and CDR3 profiles were obtained. TCRdb re-derived calls from the reads in MiXCR, one entry per CDR3 protein. The data show around 200,000 distinct CDR3 sequences, about 60% seen once. V usage is TRBV7-3 and J usage is TRBJ2-5; TRBD2 might be the D (5 bases). This TCR derives from a human donor with aplastic anemia. The sequenced material came from sorted CD4+, CD8+, or CD8+CD57+ T cells (not recorded which) from PBMCs. In DNA form, the CDR3 reads TGTGCCAGCAGCTTAATGGGCGGGGAGACCCAGTACTTC. Residues: CASSLMGGETQYF.